This T cell receptor (beta chain) is drawn from a study of shared T cell receptors in the human thymus. Only in-frame clones appear in the TCRdb table, and some are missing; sequencing was by immunoSEQ multiplex PCR. This table holds about 660,000 clones, 88% found once. V was clipped by 3 bases and J by 7 bases; unmatched bases: 9. Germline CDR1 MDHEN, CDR2 SYDVKM. This CDR3 comprises 15 residues. These same records also appear under a second study, on human thymus T cells. That paper notes: Obtained as resections during corrective heart surgery, the thymus tissue was then studied.

This receptor was identified in a boy younger than two with a congenital heart defect. V gene TRBV28 combines with J gene TRBJ1-5; 7 positions match TRBD1. Sequenced input: thymocytes. The CDR3 region is CASSFSLQGHQPQHF. The CDR3 nucleotides read TGTGCCAGCAGTTTTTCGTTACAGGGGCACCAGCCCCAGCATTTT.